One T cell receptor beta chain is described in this entry. This clonotype was found a few times. Its antigen target is currently unknown. Per-base qualities were not stored, and no clone one base away is much larger. Instrument used: Illumina HiSeq 1500. TCRdb reprocessing: public reads trimmed at Q25 with fastp, clones called with MiXCR, in-frame beta chains kept. Every distinct CDR3 protein forms one entry, paired with its most common genes and DNA. The sample yields 490,000 or so distinct CDR3 sequences; around 11% were counted once. Of the sample, about 10% is held by the ten largest clones. This entry belongs to a study of T cell repertoires in cytomegalovirus infection (dated by TCRdb to about 2019). Regarding the complete study: Donor HLA type was relevant to the analysis, because carriage of CMV infection together with the matching HLA type was indicated by public TCR beta signatures.

V is trimmed back by 4 bases and J by 4 bases, and the junction contains 10 bases that no gene match accounts for. There are 15 amino acids in the CDR3, from cysteine to phenylalanine inclusive. The only DNA kept is the CDR3, 45 bases in frame from the first base. The germline V gene gives CDR1 as SGHRS and CDR2 as YFSETQ. Results and caveats for the whole study, not just this receptor: In both this cohort and an independent cohort of 350 or so donors, the cumulative frequency of public TCR beta family members distinguished carriers of CMV infection plus the relevant HLA type. The ex vivo response was dominated by HLA-C-restricted CMV-specific TCR beta clonotypes, and the single most frequent clonotype in two of eight donors was supplied by these HLA-C-restricted clonotypes.

Source material: PBMCs. The source of this sequence is a human donor in good health (CMV status not recorded). Some clones in this sample may be carry-over from other donors' samples. Recombination connected TRBV5-1 to TRBJ2-7; 8 bases in the junction line up with TRBD2. In nucleotide form, the sequence is TGCGCCAGCAGCCCCGGAGGAGCGGGAGAGTACGAGCAGTACTTC. Translated, it reads CASSPGGAGEYEQYF.